These 13 T cell receptor beta chains were sequenced from one sample in a study of OX40 agonist ivuxolimab in advanced cancers. Generated by immunoSEQ multiplex PCR, the TCRdb table keeps only in-frame clones and is missing some. The table has 15,000 to 20,000 clones, approximately 72% seen once. The sample was CD4+ or CD8+ T cells sorted from blood, taken in a trial of the OX40 agonist ivuxolimab. These TCRs come from an adult with an advanced solid tumor such as melanoma, head and neck, liver or kidney cancer.

V is TRBV18 and J is TRBJ2-3, with D unresolved. The ends were cut back, 0 bases at V and 2 bases at J, with 12 bases in the middle. CDR1 is KGHSH, CDR2 LQKENI, per germline. The length of the CDR3 is 16 residues. The CDR3 sequence: CASSPPSSSYTDTQYF. The CDR3 bases are TGTGCCAGCTCACCACCAAGCAGTTCTTACACAGATACGCAGTATTTT.

V and J are TRBV7-2 and TRBJ2-7; the D is unclear. Trimming cost V 4 bases and J 7 bases, with 14 bases left between them. The CDR3 contains 13 residues. Germline loops: CDR1 SGHTA, CDR2 FQGNSA. CDR3 sequence reads: CASSSETYLEQYF. CDR3 in DNA: TGTGCCAGCAGCTCGGAGACTTATTTGGAGCAGTACTTC.

CDR3 in DNA: TGTGCCAGCAGTTCTGGGGTTAGTGGCAATCAGCCCCAGCATTTT. It is translated as CASSSGVSGNQPQHF. V gene TRBV27 combines with J gene TRBJ1-5; D ambiguous. The V gene's germline CDR1 is MNHEY and CDR2 SMNVEV (reference sequence). This CDR3 is built from 15 residues. Trimming took 4 bases from V and 2 from J, leaving 12 bases between them.

This clone came up once. V gene TRBV9 combines with J gene TRBJ2-7; 7 bases agree with TRBD1. Trimming cost V 4 bases and J 2 bases; bases outside gene matches: 9. The germline V gene encodes CDR1 SGDLS and CDR2 YYNGEE. CDR3 size: 15 residues. The CDR3 sequence is CASSRQGTAAYEQYF. Written as DNA, the CDR3 is TGTGCCAGCAGCCGCCAGGGGACAGCCGCCTACGAGCAGTACTTC.

This clone was detected a few times. The V call is TRBV28, the J call TRBJ2-5, with 12 bases fitting TRBD2. The V segment lost 4 bases and the J segment 4 bases; nucleotides outside the gene matches: 10. The CDR3 totals 17 residues. Germline V CDR1 and CDR2: MDHEN, SYDVKM. CDR3 loop: CASSSGILAGGRETQYF. For the CDR3, the DNA is TGTGCCAGCAGTTCCGGGATACTAGCGGGGGGCAGAGAGACCCAGTACTTC.

This chain joins TRBV29-1 and TRBJ1-2; D is ambiguous. From germline, CDR1 is SQVTM and CDR2 ANQGSEA. The CDR3 runs to 12 residues. Trimming took 7 bases from V and 5 from J, leaving 14 bases between them. CDR3 coding DNA: TGCAGCGCGAACGCCGGGTTATATGGCTACACCTTC. Amino acid sequence: CSANAGLYGYTF.

CDR3 DNA: TGTGCCAGCAGTTACGCTGAGGGGTTACATCAGCCCCAGCATTTT. This encodes CASSYAEGLHQPQHF. This rearrangement joins TRBV6-5 to TRBJ1-5; a possible D gene is TRBD1 (5 bases). CDR1 is MNHEY, CDR2 SVGAGI, per germline. Trimming cost V 2 bases and J 5 bases, with 13 bases left between them. The CDR3 spans 15 residues.

This chain's CDR3 is CASSGGGVNTEAFF. CDR3 DNA: TGTGCCAGCAGTGGAGGGGGGGTGAACACTGAAGCTTTCTTT. This chain links TRBV7-9 with TRBJ1-1, with D perhaps matching TRBD1 (6 bases). From germline, CDR1 is SEHNR and CDR2 FQNEAQ (reference sequence). This CDR3 has 14 amino acids. V was pared by 6 bases and J by 0 bases, with 11 bases between. Combining the CDR3 with reference TRBV7-9 and TRBJ1-1 gives the whole variable domain DTGVSQNPRHKITKRGQNVTFRCDPISEHNRLYWYRQTLGQGPEFLTYFQNEAQLEKSRLLSDRFSAERPKGSFSTLEIQRTEQGDSAMYLCASSGGGVNTEAFFGQGTRLTVV.

The chain is built from TRBV19 and TRBJ2-7, with 7 bases lining up with TRBD1. V dropped 4 bases and J dropped 2; count of bases not matched to a gene: 8. The CDR3 length is 15 residues. CDR1 LNHDA and CDR2 SQIVND come from the germline V gene (reference sequence). Here the CDR3 DNA reads TGTGCCAGTAGTACGGGGACAGTCATCACCTACGAGCAGTACTTC. This codes for CASSTGTVITYEQYF.

The chain has TRBV19 and TRBJ2-2; TRBD2 is a possible D gene (6 bases). The CDR3 runs to 15 residues. Germline V lookup: CDR1 LNHDA, CDR2 SQIVND (reference sequence). Trimming pared 10 bases from V and 7 bases from J, leaving 22 bases between. The CDR3 bases are TGTGCCACCTCTACCTGGGGGAGGCGGAACGGGGAGCTGTTTTTT. Translated: CATSTWGRRNGELFF.

This clone was observed a handful of times. The V call is TRBV12-2, the J call TRBJ1-1; the table calls TRBD1, which could not be checked here. TRBV12-2 is noted as a pseudogene. The length of the CDR3 is 17 residues. The CDR3, as DNA: TGTGCAAGTCGCTTACCTTCAGCGGGACAGGGGAACACTGAAGCTTTCTTT. It yields the protein CASRLPSAGQGNTEAFF.

V usage is TRBV18 and J usage is TRBJ2-1, with D possibly being TRBD2 (5 bases). This CDR3 has 11 residues. Deletions cut 7 bases from V and 12 bases from J, with 13 bases between. In germline, CDR1 is KGHSH, CDR2 LQKENI. CDR3 nucleotides: TGTGCCAGCTTTTCGGATGAGGGGCAGTTCTTC. This gives the protein CASFSDEGQFF. The full variable domain, with the rest looked up from reference TRBV18 and TRBJ2-1, is NAGVMQNPRHLVRRRGQEARLRCSPMKGHSHVYWYRQLPEEGLKFMVYLQKENIIDESGMPKERFSAEFPKEGPSILRIQQVVRGDSAAYFCASFSDEGQFFGPGTRLTVL.

The chain employs TRBV27 and TRBJ2-3, with 9 positions matching TRBD1. V dropped 5 bases and J dropped 6; count of bases not matched to a gene: 9. Germline loops: CDR1 MNHEY, CDR2 SMNVEV (reference sequence). There are 15 residues in the CDR3. In nucleotides, the CDR3 is TGTGCCAGCAGTACCCGGGACAGGGAACGTGATACGCAGTATTTT. Translating it yields CASSTRDRERDTQYF.